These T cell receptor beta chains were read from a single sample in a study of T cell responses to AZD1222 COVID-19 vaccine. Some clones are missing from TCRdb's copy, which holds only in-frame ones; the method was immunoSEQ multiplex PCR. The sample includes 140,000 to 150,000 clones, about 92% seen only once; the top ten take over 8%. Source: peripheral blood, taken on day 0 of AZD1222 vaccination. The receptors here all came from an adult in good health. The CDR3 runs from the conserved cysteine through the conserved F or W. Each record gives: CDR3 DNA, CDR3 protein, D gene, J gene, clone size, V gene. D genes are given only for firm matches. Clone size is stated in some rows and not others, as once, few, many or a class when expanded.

cdr3_nt: TGTGCCAGCAGCTTTAGACTAGCGGGGGGCCAATCCTCCTTC
cdr3_aa: CASSFRLAGGQSSF
d_call: TRBD2
j_call: TRBJ2-7
clone_size: -
v_call: TRBV5-4

cdr3_nt: TGTGCCAGCAGCTTAGGTCTGGGAAAGGGAAATCCCGGGGAGCTGTTTTTT
cdr3_aa: CASSLGLGKGNPGELFF
d_call: -
j_call: TRBJ2-2
clone_size: few
v_call: TRBV11-3

cdr3_nt: TGTGCCAGCAGCCGATCAAGATATGAAAATGAAAAACTGTTTTTT
cdr3_aa: CASSRSRYENEKLFF
d_call: -
j_call: TRBJ1-4
clone_size: -
v_call: TRBV3-1/TRBV3-2

cdr3_nt: TGTGCCTGGAGTGGGGGGGTTACGCAGTATTTT
cdr3_aa: CAWSGGVTQYF
d_call: -
j_call: TRBJ2-3
clone_size: -
v_call: TRBV30

cdr3_nt: TGTGCCAGCAGCCAAGATTTGGTACAGCCGTACAATGAGCAGTTCTTC
cdr3_aa: CASSQDLVQPYNEQFF
d_call: -
j_call: TRBJ2-1
clone_size: once
v_call: TRBV3-1/TRBV3-2

cdr3_nt: TGTGCCAGCACCCGGCGGGGAGGGGCGAGGGATGAGCAGTTCTTC
cdr3_aa: CASTRRGGARDEQFF
d_call: TRBD2
j_call: TRBJ2-1
clone_size: -
v_call: TRBV5-5

cdr3_nt: TGTGCCAGTAGTATAGCGGGCCTTCAGCCCCAGCATTTT
cdr3_aa: CASSIAGLQPQHF
d_call: -
j_call: TRBJ1-5
clone_size: -
v_call: TRBV19

cdr3_nt: TGTGCCAGCAGGGGGACTACCCGAAGCTCCTACAATGAGCAGTTCTTC
cdr3_aa: CASRGTTRSSYNEQFF
d_call: TRBD2
j_call: TRBJ2-1
clone_size: -
v_call: TRBV6-9

cdr3_nt: TGCGCCAGCAGCTCCAGGGGGGGACATGATGGCTACACCTTC
cdr3_aa: CASSSRGGHDGYTF
d_call: TRBD1
j_call: TRBJ1-2
clone_size: -
v_call: TRBV5-1

cdr3_nt: TGTGCCAGCAGCTTACAGGCCTCCCCAGGGCAGCCCCAGCATTTT
cdr3_aa: CASSLQASPGQPQHF
d_call: -
j_call: TRBJ1-5
clone_size: -
v_call: TRBV6-2/TRBV6-3

cdr3_nt: TGCAGTGCTAGTTTGCAGGGTCGGGAGACCCAGTACTTC
cdr3_aa: CSASLQGRETQYF
d_call: -
j_call: TRBJ2-5
clone_size: -
v_call: TRBV20-1

cdr3_nt: TGTGCCAGCAGTGCTAGGGGGACAGCGCAAAGCGCTGGGGGCTACACCTTC
cdr3_aa: CASSARGTAQSAGGYTF
d_call: TRBD1
j_call: TRBJ1-2
clone_size: once
v_call: TRBV2

cdr3_nt: TGTGCCAGCAGTGAAAATTTTGAGGGGGGAGAGACCCAGTACTTC
cdr3_aa: CASSENFEGGETQYF
d_call: -
j_call: TRBJ2-5
clone_size: -
v_call: TRBV6-1

cdr3_nt: TGTGCTAGCAGCTTAGTTCCAGGTCACGAGCAGTACTTC
cdr3_aa: CASSLVPGHEQYF
d_call: -
j_call: TRBJ2-7
clone_size: -
v_call: TRBV7-7

cdr3_nt: TGTGCCTGGGCGGCGGGGGTTTACAATGAGCAGTTCTTC
cdr3_aa: CAWAAGVYNEQFF
d_call: TRBD2
j_call: TRBJ2-1
clone_size: -
v_call: TRBV30

cdr3_nt: TGCGCCAGCAGCCACCCTAGAGGACAGGGAGGAGACTATGGCTACACCTTC
cdr3_aa: CASSHPRGQGGDYGYTF
d_call: TRBD1
j_call: TRBJ1-2
clone_size: -
v_call: TRBV4-1

cdr3_nt: TGTGCCAGCTCACCTAGTCCTCCCTACAGGGCTCCCTACAATGAGCAGTTCTTC
cdr3_aa: CASSPSPPYRAPYNEQFF
d_call: -
j_call: TRBJ2-1
clone_size: -
v_call: TRBV18

cdr3_nt: TGTGCCAGTAGTCTAGGGGGCGGGGGCGAGGGAGAGACCCAGTACTTC
cdr3_aa: CASSLGGGGEGETQYF
d_call: -
j_call: TRBJ2-5
clone_size: -
v_call: TRBV19

cdr3_nt: TGCGCCAGCAGCAAATCCCTTCTACAGGGTACATATGGCTACACCTTC
cdr3_aa: CASSKSLLQGTYGYTF
d_call: -
j_call: TRBJ1-2
clone_size: -
v_call: TRBV4-3

cdr3_nt: TGCGCCAGCAGGGTTGGGGGGGATCAGCCCCAGCATTTT
cdr3_aa: CASRVGGDQPQHF
d_call: -
j_call: TRBJ1-5
clone_size: -
v_call: TRBV5-1

cdr3_nt: TGTGCCAGCAGCGTAGTCTCAGGGGGTGGCTACACCTTC
cdr3_aa: CASSVVSGGGYTF
d_call: TRBD1
j_call: TRBJ1-2
clone_size: -
v_call: TRBV9

cdr3_nt: TGTGCCAGCAGCTCCGCATCAGGTATGGGCACTGAAGCTTTCTTT
cdr3_aa: CASSSASGMGTEAFF
d_call: -
j_call: TRBJ1-1
clone_size: -
v_call: TRBV7-9

cdr3_nt: TGTGCCAGCAGTGAAGTAACAGGGGGCTACGAGCAGTACTTC
cdr3_aa: CASSEVTGGYEQYF
d_call: TRBD1
j_call: TRBJ2-7
clone_size: once
v_call: TRBV6-1

cdr3_nt: TGTGCGGCACAGGGGACGGGCAATCAGCCCCAGCATTTT
cdr3_aa: CAAQGTGNQPQHF
d_call: TRBD1
j_call: TRBJ1-5
clone_size: -
v_call: TRBV30

cdr3_nt: TGCGCCAGCAGCCAAATCCTAGCGGGGGGGCACGGGGGCACAGATACGCAGTATTTT
cdr3_aa: CASSQILAGGHGGTDTQYF
d_call: TRBD2
j_call: TRBJ2-3
clone_size: -
v_call: TRBV4-1

cdr3_nt: TGTGCCACCAGCAGAGATCATCAAGCCCGGCCTTGGGAGGAAGAGACCCAGTACTTC
cdr3_aa: CATSRDHQARPWEEETQYF
d_call: -
j_call: TRBJ2-5
clone_size: -
v_call: TRBV15

cdr3_nt: TGTGCCAGTAGTATAGGACCAGGGGTGACTTTCTTT
cdr3_aa: CASSIGPGVTFF
d_call: -
j_call: TRBJ1-1
clone_size: once
v_call: TRBV19

cdr3_nt: TGTGCCAGCAGCCCCAGCGGGAGCGGCACAGATACGCAGTATTTT
cdr3_aa: CASSPSGSGTDTQYF
d_call: TRBD2
j_call: TRBJ2-3
clone_size: -
v_call: TRBV7-2

cdr3_nt: TGCGCCAGCAGCTTGGAGGGGGCCTCAGATACGCAGTATTTT
cdr3_aa: CASSLEGASDTQYF
d_call: TRBD1
j_call: TRBJ2-3
clone_size: -
v_call: TRBV5-1

cdr3_nt: TGTGCCAGCAGCTTAACGTATGGTTGGGGAGAGACCCAGTACTTC
cdr3_aa: CASSLTYGWGETQYF
d_call: -
j_call: TRBJ2-5
clone_size: -
v_call: TRBV7-3

cdr3_nt: TGTGCCAGCAGTGAGACAGATACCAGGGACACCATATATTTT
cdr3_aa: CASSETDTRDTIYF
d_call: -
j_call: TRBJ1-3
clone_size: -
v_call: TRBV2

cdr3_nt: TGTGCCAGTAGTACCGGGGTCTATCAGCCCCAGCATTTT
cdr3_aa: CASSTGVYQPQHF
d_call: -
j_call: TRBJ1-5
clone_size: -
v_call: TRBV19

cdr3_nt: TGTGCCAGCAGTTTTTATAGCGGGGCGGGGGATACGCAGTATTTT
cdr3_aa: CASSFYSGAGDTQYF
d_call: TRBD2
j_call: TRBJ2-3
clone_size: -
v_call: TRBV27

cdr3_nt: TGTGCCTGGGGGGACAGGAGGCCTCCCTACGAGCAGTACTTC
cdr3_aa: CAWGDRRPPYEQYF
d_call: TRBD1
j_call: TRBJ2-7
clone_size: -
v_call: TRBV30

cdr3_nt: TGTGCCAGCAGCCGGGGGAGATTAGGCAGTGAAGCTTTCTTT
cdr3_aa: CASSRGRLGSEAFF
d_call: -
j_call: TRBJ1-1
clone_size: few
v_call: TRBV3-1/TRBV3-2

cdr3_nt: TGTGCCAGCAGCCGACAGACTAACTATGGCTACACCTTC
cdr3_aa: CASSRQTNYGYTF
d_call: -
j_call: TRBJ1-2
clone_size: -
v_call: TRBV7-9

cdr3_nt: TGTGCCAGCAGCTTGGTAGCGGGGGACACTGAAGCTTTCTTT
cdr3_aa: CASSLVAGDTEAFF
d_call: -
j_call: TRBJ1-1
clone_size: -
v_call: TRBV5-4

cdr3_nt: TGTGCCAGCAGTGAACAGGGAGTCAATCAGCCCCAGCATTTT
cdr3_aa: CASSEQGVNQPQHF
d_call: -
j_call: TRBJ1-5
clone_size: -
v_call: TRBV2

cdr3_nt: TGTGCCAGCAGTTTCAGGGGTTCGATCACTGAAGCTTTCTTT
cdr3_aa: CASSFRGSITEAFF
d_call: -
j_call: TRBJ1-1
clone_size: -
v_call: TRBV28

cdr3_nt: TGTGCCAGCAGCCGCAGGGACAATGAGCAGTTCTTC
cdr3_aa: CASSRRDNEQFF
d_call: -
j_call: TRBJ2-1
clone_size: -
v_call: TRBV7-9

cdr3_nt: TGTGCCAGCAGTTACGGGGACGGGAGCACAGATACGCAGTATTTT
cdr3_aa: CASSYGDGSTDTQYF
d_call: -
j_call: TRBJ2-3
clone_size: -
v_call: TRBV6-2/TRBV6-3

cdr3_nt: TGTGCCAGCAGCCCGAGGACGGGACAGTATAATTCACCCCTCCACTTT
cdr3_aa: CASSPRTGQYNSPLHF
d_call: TRBD1
j_call: TRBJ1-6
clone_size: -
v_call: TRBV7-9

cdr3_nt: TGTGCCAGCAGCTTGAGGGGAGCGTTTCTAGGGACCCAGTACTTC
cdr3_aa: CASSLRGAFLGTQYF
d_call: -
j_call: TRBJ2-5
clone_size: -
v_call: TRBV5-4

cdr3_nt: TGTGCCAGCAGGGGTCTAGCGGGGGGGAACACCGGGGAGCTGTTTTTT
cdr3_aa: CASRGLAGGNTGELFF
d_call: TRBD2
j_call: TRBJ2-2
clone_size: -
v_call: TRBV7-8

cdr3_nt: TGTGCCAGTGATACCAGGGGGCGAGGCAATCAGCCCCAGCATTTT
cdr3_aa: CASDTRGRGNQPQHF
d_call: TRBD1
j_call: TRBJ1-5
clone_size: -
v_call: TRBV19

cdr3_nt: TGCGCCAGCAGCCAAGTGGCCAACACTGAAGCTTTCTTT
cdr3_aa: CASSQVANTEAFF
d_call: -
j_call: TRBJ1-1
clone_size: -
v_call: TRBV4-1

cdr3_nt: TGCGCCAGCAGCTTGGGGGCGGGGGCGTACGAGCAGTACTTC
cdr3_aa: CASSLGAGAYEQYF
d_call: -
j_call: TRBJ2-7
clone_size: -
v_call: TRBV5-1

cdr3_nt: TGTGCCAGCAGCCAAGAGGGAACGCCCCCCTACAATGAGCAGTTCTTC
cdr3_aa: CASSQEGTPPYNEQFF
d_call: -
j_call: TRBJ2-1
clone_size: -
v_call: TRBV14

cdr3_nt: TGCGCCAGCAGCCAAGGGGGTTTCTATAATTCACCCCTCCACTTT
cdr3_aa: CASSQGGFYNSPLHF
d_call: -
j_call: TRBJ1-6
clone_size: once
v_call: TRBV4-1

cdr3_nt: TGTGCCAGTGGTAGGACAGGGGCATATAGCAATCAGCCCCAGCATTTT
cdr3_aa: CASGRTGAYSNQPQHF
d_call: TRBD1
j_call: TRBJ1-5
clone_size: once
v_call: TRBV19

cdr3_nt: TGTGCCAGCAGCGTTCTGAACACTGAAGCTTTCTTT
cdr3_aa: CASSVLNTEAFF
d_call: -
j_call: TRBJ1-1
clone_size: many
v_call: TRBV13

cdr3_nt: TGTGCCAGCAGCATTCTCCCCAGAACTAACTATGGCTACACCTTC
cdr3_aa: CASSILPRTNYGYTF
d_call: -
j_call: TRBJ1-2
clone_size: -
v_call: TRBV13

cdr3_nt: TGTGCCAGCAGTTACTCGACCGACAGTACCTACAATGAGCAGTTCTTC
cdr3_aa: CASSYSTDSTYNEQFF
d_call: -
j_call: TRBJ2-1
clone_size: -
v_call: TRBV6-5

cdr3_nt: TGTGCCAGCTCACGAGGACAGTCTAATGAAAAACTGTTTTTT
cdr3_aa: CASSRGQSNEKLFF
d_call: -
j_call: TRBJ1-4
clone_size: -
v_call: TRBV18

cdr3_nt: TGTGCCAGCAGCTCTTTAACTACAGGTTTCGCTGAAGCTTTCTTT
cdr3_aa: CASSSLTTGFAEAFF
d_call: -
j_call: TRBJ1-1
clone_size: -
v_call: TRBV11-2

cdr3_nt: TGTGCCAGCAGCCCGGGGACGGCTCCTAACTATGGCTACACCTTC
cdr3_aa: CASSPGTAPNYGYTF
d_call: -
j_call: TRBJ1-2
clone_size: -
v_call: TRBV16